This T cell receptor beta chain was sequenced for a study of vaccination and CD4 T cells after COVID-19. Described treatment: approximately nine-day PBMC culture with coronavirus spike peptide pools or control peptides (ViraFEST assay). The unexposed donor provided CD4+ T cells, which were taken before the COVID-19 pandemic (2011-2018). ViraFEST stimulated the growth of antigen-specific T cells using peptide pools and subsequently profiled their TCRs by sequencing. There are a few counts of this clonotype. Its matching antigen is unknown. Once obtained from cultured CD4+ T cells, the DNA was sequenced using the Oncomine TCR Beta short-read assay. Researchers extracted genomic DNA from CD4+ T cells that had been cultured. TCRdb passed the PCR reads through MiXCR, listing each CDR3 protein once. The sample lists about 7,000 distinct CDR3 sequences; approximately 55% were seen once. Study outcomes and limitations: Within convalescent individuals, 304 out of 307 vaccine-specific clones proved to be spike mono-reactive. Median counts of SARS-CoV-2-reactive clonotypes increased from roughly 19 to 38; this difference was not significant.

Per germline, CDR1 KGHDR and CDR2 SFDVKD. The CDR3 runs 14 residues. Trimming took 6 bases from V and 7 from J, leaving 15 bases between them. The source of this sequence is a human donor in good health. The sample was CD4+ T cells from blood, cultured in vitro. The chain has TRBV24-1 and TRBJ1-5, with a possible D match to TRBD1 (5 bases). The CDR3: CATSTTDTFQPQHF. DNA for the CDR3: TGTGCCACCAGTACAACGGACACCTTCCAGCCCCAGCATTTT.